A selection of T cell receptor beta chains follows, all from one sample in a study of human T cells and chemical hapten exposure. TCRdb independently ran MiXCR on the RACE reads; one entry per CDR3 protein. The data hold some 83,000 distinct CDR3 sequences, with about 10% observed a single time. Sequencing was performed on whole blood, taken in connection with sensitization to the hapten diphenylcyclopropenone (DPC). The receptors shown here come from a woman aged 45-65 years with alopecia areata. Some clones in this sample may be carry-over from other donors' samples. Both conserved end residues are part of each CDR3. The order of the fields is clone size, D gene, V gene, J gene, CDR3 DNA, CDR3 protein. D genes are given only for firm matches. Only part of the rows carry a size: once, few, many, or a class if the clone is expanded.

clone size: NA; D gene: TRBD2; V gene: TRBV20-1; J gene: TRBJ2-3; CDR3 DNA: TGCAGTGCACCAGAGGCGGGAGGGTGGTCGGGGGCGCAGTATTTT; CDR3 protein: CSAPEAGGWSGAQYF
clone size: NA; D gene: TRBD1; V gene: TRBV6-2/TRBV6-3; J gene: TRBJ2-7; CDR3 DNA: TGTGCCAGCAGTTTTGCCCTCCGGGGACAGGGCAATTTCTACGAGCAGTACTTC; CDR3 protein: CASSFALRGQGNFYEQYF
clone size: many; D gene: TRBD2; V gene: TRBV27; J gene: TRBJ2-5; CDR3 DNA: TGTGCCAGCATGCCCGGGACTAGCGGTCAAGAGACCCAGTACTTC; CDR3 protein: CASMPGTSGQETQYF
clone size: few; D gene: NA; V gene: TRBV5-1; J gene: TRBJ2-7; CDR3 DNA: TGCGCCAGCACAGGGACCTACGAGCAGTACTTC; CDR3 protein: CASTGTYEQYF
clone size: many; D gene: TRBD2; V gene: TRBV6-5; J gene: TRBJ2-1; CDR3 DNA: TGTGCCAGCACCCAAATAGCGGGGGGGCACAATGAGCAGTTCTTC; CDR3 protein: CASTQIAGGHNEQFF
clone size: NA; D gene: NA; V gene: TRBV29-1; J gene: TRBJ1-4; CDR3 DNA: TGCAGCGTTGAAATAGGGAGTGGTGAAAAACTGTTTTTT; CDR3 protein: CSVEIGSGEKLFF
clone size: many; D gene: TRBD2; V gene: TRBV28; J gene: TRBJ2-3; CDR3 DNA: TGTGCCAGCAGTTTTTTCCTAGCGGGAGGCTCTTACACAGATACGCAGTATTTT; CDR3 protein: CASSFFLAGGSYTDTQYF
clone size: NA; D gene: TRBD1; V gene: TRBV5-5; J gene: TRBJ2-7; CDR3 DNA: TGTGCCAGCAGCCGAACCACCGGGACAGGGTCCTACGAGCAGTACTTC; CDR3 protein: CASSRTTGTGSYEQYF
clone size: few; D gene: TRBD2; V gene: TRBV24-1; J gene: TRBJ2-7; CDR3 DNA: TGTGCCACCAGTGAACGGACTAGCGGGAGTCGAGAGCAGTACTTC; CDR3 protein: CATSERTSGSREQYF
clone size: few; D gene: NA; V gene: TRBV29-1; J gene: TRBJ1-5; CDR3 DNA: TGCAGCGTCCGCTGGGGGAATAATCAGCCCCAGCATTTT; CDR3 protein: CSVRWGNNQPQHF
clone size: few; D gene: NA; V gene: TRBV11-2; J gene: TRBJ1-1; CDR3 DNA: TGTGCCAGCACCCCCAGCCACCGGGCTGGAGCTTTCTTT; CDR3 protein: CASTPSHRAGAFF
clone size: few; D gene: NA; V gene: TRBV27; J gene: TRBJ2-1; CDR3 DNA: TGTGCCAGCAGGGGAGGGACAGAGTACAATGAGCAGTTCTTC; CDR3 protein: CASRGGTEYNEQFF
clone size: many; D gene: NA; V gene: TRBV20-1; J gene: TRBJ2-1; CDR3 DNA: TGCAGTGCGGATAGCAGGGTAAGGGAGCAGTTCTTC; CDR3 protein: CSADSRVREQFF
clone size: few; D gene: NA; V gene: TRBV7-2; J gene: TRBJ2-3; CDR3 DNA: TGTGCCAGCAGCTTAAAGACAGGCTCTCGGGATACGCAGTATTTT; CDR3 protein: CASSLKTGSRDTQYF
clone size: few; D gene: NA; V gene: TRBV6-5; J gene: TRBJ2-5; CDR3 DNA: TGTGCCAGCAGTTATACCCTAAAAGAGACCCAGTACTTC; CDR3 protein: CASSYTLKETQYF
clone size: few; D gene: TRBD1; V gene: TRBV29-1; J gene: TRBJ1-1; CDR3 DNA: TGCAGCGCACGGGACAGCGCGAACACTGAAGCTTTCTTT; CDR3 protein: CSARDSANTEAFF
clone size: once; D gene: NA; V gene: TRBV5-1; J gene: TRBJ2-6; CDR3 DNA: TGCGCCAGCAGGGGCCTCTCTGGGGCCAACATCCTGACTTTC; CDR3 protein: CASRGLSGANILTF
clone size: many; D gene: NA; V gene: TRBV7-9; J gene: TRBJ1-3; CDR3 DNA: TGTGCCAGCAGCAACACAGGAGCGGGAAACACCATATATTTT; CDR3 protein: CASSNTGAGNTIYF
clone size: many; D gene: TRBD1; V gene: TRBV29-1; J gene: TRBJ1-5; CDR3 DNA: TGCAGCGTACAGACAGGGCCGGCTGGGCCCCAGCATTTT; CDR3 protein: CSVQTGPAGPQHF
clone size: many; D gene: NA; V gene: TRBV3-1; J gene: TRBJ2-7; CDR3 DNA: TGTGCCAGCGGCGGGACAAGCTCCTACGAGCAGTACTTC; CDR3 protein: CASGGTSSYEQYF
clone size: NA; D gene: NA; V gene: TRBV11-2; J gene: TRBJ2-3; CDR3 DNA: TGTGCCAGCAGCTCGTCGAGCGGGACAGATACGCAGTATTTT; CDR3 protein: CASSSSSGTDTQYF
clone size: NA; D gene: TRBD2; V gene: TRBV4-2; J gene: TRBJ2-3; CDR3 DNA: TGTGCCAGCAGCCTAAATCTAGCGGGGTACACAGATACGCAGTATTTT; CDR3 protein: CASSLNLAGYTDTQYF
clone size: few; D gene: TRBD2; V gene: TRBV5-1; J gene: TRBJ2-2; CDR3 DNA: TGCGCCAGCACCCTTTTAGCGGGAGCGAACACCGGGGAGCTGTTTTTT; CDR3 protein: CASTLLAGANTGELFF